The T cell receptor beta chain under discussion was sequenced for a study of HIV-infected patients and healthy controls (dated by TCRdb to between 2012 and 2015). Describing the broader study: After three months of therapy, CD4 counts in most of the 16 patients increased to a modest but significant degree while remaining below normal ranges. CD8 counts showed no consistent shift during early therapy, whereas the CD4:CD8 ratio rose slightly. An undetectable viral load was attained by 11 of 16 patients by the second bleed and by all patients after a further year of therapy. Patients lacked overall T-cell lymphocytopenia, and total CDR3 counts per chain did not differ significantly from controls. The study tested whether deep TCR repertoire sequencing of HIV patients' small blood samples could capture immune perturbation and reconstitution.

SuperScript III was used to reverse transcribe 500 ng RNA with primers targeting the alpha and beta constant regions. Separate alpha and beta chain libraries were made by chain-specific third strand synthesis with multiplexing indices. The protocol used a single primer pair to amplify all rearrangements within a chain, which avoided primer bias, and attached molecular barcodes to each cDNA molecule. T4 RNA Ligase 1 joined purified cDNA to a 5' RACE adapter that carried a random hexamer and the SP2 sequencing primer site. Second strand synthesis was primed from the SP2 site with Phusion polymerase, using slow temperature ramps to favor optimal annealing. Two random hexamer sequences, both added before amplification and joined together, made up the 12-nucleotide barcode of each molecule. P5 and P7 adapter elements plus a second index were added in a short first PCR, which was followed by a roughly 21-cycle amplification PCR with P5s and P7 primers. The libraries went through 27 PCR cycles in total, were quantified on a Qubit, were sized on a Bioanalyzer, and were diluted to roughly 4 nM. Sequencing of the normalized libraries was done on an Illumina MiSeq using 2 x 250 paired-end kits. Into around 9.5 ul Tris-Cl, the reverse transcription reactions were eluted following cleanup on MinElute columns. A 1:1 ratio of AMPure XP beads was used to clean the adapter ligations after they had run for around 25 hours at 16 degrees C. Under the source paper's analysis protocol: A modified Decombinator processed the demultiplexed FASTQ files and output V, J, insert and barcode information. Sequences sharing a barcode but differing from the dominant sequence were discarded as errors, and barcodes clustered at Levenshtein distance 3 were counted to estimate original cDNA molecules. The R packages ineq, vegan, igraph and RCytoscape were used for downstream analyses, with IMGT nomenclature and CDR3 definitions applied. The authors computed V gene usage over distinct sequences and counted each TCR a single time to avoid skew from clonal expansion. Within a donor, similarity networks joined unique CDR3 amino acid sequences in every case where two of them were separated by a single Levenshtein edit. The authors compiled published HIV-specific CDR3s (about 99 alpha, some 700 beta) and CMV-specific CDR3s (roughly twelve alpha, about 250 beta) and searched for them in the repertoires. Random subsampling to size-matched repertoires demonstrated that the decreased diversity in patients did not result from their lower sequence numbers. TCRdb took the public reads, trimmed them with fastp at Q25, ran MiXCR for clone calling and kept in-frame beta chains. Rows matching on CDR3 protein sequence are summarized as one entry with the most common DNA and genes. The V and J calls, along with clone size, are taken from TCRdb and not from the paper's own processing. The sample table shows approximately 12,000 distinct CDR3 sequences, and 8% to 9.5% are seen once. The ten largest clonotypes hold less than 25% of the sample.

Whole blood was used without cell fractionation, so the repertoire reflected all unsorted peripheral T cells. For RNA extraction, 2 to 2.5 ml of peripheral blood was collected into Tempus tubes. The first sixteen eligible patients were processed from the enrolled HIV-infected adults, who had not yet received antiretroviral therapy and were about to begin treatment. Enrollment excluded patients who had febrile or AIDS-related illness, tumors, hepatitis B or C coinfection, immunomodulatory therapy, recent vaccination or treatment interruptions. Residual genomic DNA was removed with the TURBO-DNase kit and globin mRNA was depleted with GLOBINclear. Just before antiretroviral therapy was started, pretreatment blood was collected from HIV-infected patients. This clonotype was seen ten or more times. This receptor's antigen is unknown. No base qualities exist here, and no much larger clone lies one base off it.

The germline V gene (reference sequence) provides CDR1 LNHDA and CDR2 SQIVND. Trimming at the junction amounts to 0 bases on V and 8 bases on J, and the germline ends lie 13 bases apart. Including the terminal cysteine and phenylalanine, the CDR3 comprises 15 residues. The only DNA kept is the CDR3, 45 bases in frame from the first base. Overall study outcomes, separate from this receptor: Using whole blood restricted sequencing depth and prevented separating the dynamics of distinct T-cell subpopulations. Alpha-chain CDR3s from MAIT cells occurred at high frequency in healthy controls but were severely depleted in HIV+ repertoires. Rare events from HIV-infected data received too much weight under size-matching, and comparisons were complicated by unequal numbers of distinct sequences between patients and controls. During therapy, HIV-associated CDR3s significantly decreased in frequency, while CMV-associated CDR3s did not change significantly, though most became more frequent. Alpha-beta chain pairing was not determined in the samples. More CDR3s were shared between individuals among healthy controls than among HIV+ patients, as measured by Jaccard index and by the count of highly shared sequences. Size-matched repertoire data did not replicate the apparent post-therapy recovery of the Gini index in HIV-infected patients. Significantly higher mean Gini indices were seen in HIV-infected repertoires than in controls, possibly reflecting oligoclonality. HLA typing of donors was not performed in the study. A major limit on how widely the findings apply, in the view of the authors, was that only sixteen HIV-infected individuals were processed. Roughly threefold more distinct CDR3s and higher Shannon diversity were observed in healthy control repertoires than in untreated HIV+ repertoires. Eight alpha and eight beta V genes showed significantly different mean usage between HIV-infected patients and controls. Slight age and sex profile differences between the study cohorts did not explain the observed diversity differences.

The chain is made from TRBV19 and TRBJ1-4; the D gene is perhaps TRBD1, on 5 matching bases. The receptor's source is an adult with HIV infection. The donor label of this sample is uncertain. The material was blood, obtained before antiretroviral therapy. The CDR3 here reads CASSIEEGHREKLFF. The DNA sequence is given as TGTGCCAGTAGTATAGAGGAGGGGCACCGGGAAAAACTGTTTTTT. Extended through the reference TRBV19 and TRBJ1-4 proteins, this CDR3 yields the full variable domain: DGGITQSPKYLFRKEGQNVTLSCEQNLNHDAMYWYRQDPGQGLRLIYYSQIVNDFQKGDIAEGYSVSREKKESFPLTVTSAQKNPTAFYLCASSIEEGHREKLFFGSGTQLSVL.